The clone carrying this T cell receptor (beta chain) counts as medium-sized (0.01 to 0.1%). The data derive from a study of blood T cell repertoires in COVID-19. At the level of the study: COVID-19 samples from acute and convalescent phases originated in the United States, Italy and Spain. From T cells, B-cell-depleted T cells, or PBMCs came the material, which was cDNA or gDNA.

Methods used by the authors: Amplification from reference gene primers served as the basis for estimated nucleated cell counts. Assay used: immunoSEQ multiplex PCR; TCRdb lists only in-frame clones, some missing. V and J calls and clone size are those listed in that table; D and trimming were worked out from the DNA. In the table there are 52,000 or so clones, approximately 80% of which are singletons. Germline values: CDR1 PRHDT, CDR2 FYEKMQ (reference sequence). After removal of 4 bases from V and 5 bases from J, the junction contained 5 bases not matched to a gene. This CDR3 comprises 15 residues.

The chain combines TRBV13 with TRBJ2-7, with TRBD2 matching over 13 bases. Sequences were obtained from peripheral blood. The clonotype was recovered from a man aged 50 to 60 with acute or convalescent COVID-19. CDR3 residues: CASSSGLAGVHEQYF. DNA of the CDR3: TGTGCCAGCAGCTCTGGACTAGCGGGAGTGCACGAGCAGTACTTC.